Listed below are T cell receptor beta chains from one sample, sequenced in a study of T cell responses to AZD1222 COVID-19 vaccine. TCRdb's copy holds only in-frame clones and misses some; the assay was immunoSEQ multiplex PCR. Seen here are about 97,000 clones, more than 75% observed once, and the top ten hold approximately 15%. The sequencing here drew on peripheral blood, taken on day 0 of AZD1222 vaccination. These receptors originate from an adult in good health. The CDR3 runs from the conserved cysteine through the conserved F or W. Each record gives: J gene, clone size, CDR3 length, V gene, D gene, CDR3 protein, CDR3 DNA. The D gene is left open where the match is weak. Clone size is stated in some rows and not others, as once, few, many or a class when expanded.

J gene: TRBJ1-2; clone size: once; CDR3 length: 13; V gene: TRBV3-1/TRBV3-2; D gene: NA; CDR3 protein: CASSQGVSGGYTF; CDR3 DNA: TGTGCCAGCAGCCAAGGGGTATCAGGTGGCTACACCTTC
J gene: TRBJ2-7; clone size: NA; CDR3 length: 13; V gene: TRBV11-2; D gene: TRBD1; CDR3 protein: CASSWGQPYEQYF; CDR3 DNA: TGTGCCAGCAGCTGGGGACAGCCCTACGAGCAGTACTTC
J gene: TRBJ2-7; clone size: NA; CDR3 length: 14; V gene: TRBV6-5; D gene: TRBD2; CDR3 protein: CASSSGIFPWEQYF; CDR3 DNA: TGTGCCAGCTCCAGCGGGATCTTCCCTTGGGAGCAGTACTTC
J gene: TRBJ1-2; clone size: NA; CDR3 length: 12; V gene: TRBV27; D gene: NA; CDR3 protein: CASTRRNYGYTF; CDR3 DNA: TGTGCCAGCACGAGGAGAAACTATGGCTACACCTTC
J gene: TRBJ2-2; clone size: NA; CDR3 length: 14; V gene: TRBV6-5; D gene: TRBD1; CDR3 protein: CASRWQGALGELFF; CDR3 DNA: TGTGCCAGCAGATGGCAGGGGGCTTTAGGGGAGCTGTTTTTT
J gene: TRBJ2-5; clone size: NA; CDR3 length: 13; V gene: TRBV7-2; D gene: NA; CDR3 protein: CASSSRSQETQYF; CDR3 DNA: TGTGCCAGCAGCTCGCGGTCTCAAGAGACCCAGTACTTC
J gene: TRBJ1-1; clone size: NA; CDR3 length: 14; V gene: TRBV28; D gene: NA; CDR3 protein: CASIGGLGNTEAFF; CDR3 DNA: TGTGCCAGCATTGGGGGGCTTGGTAACACTGAAGCTTTCTTT
J gene: TRBJ2-7; clone size: NA; CDR3 length: 13; V gene: TRBV3-1/TRBV3-2; D gene: TRBD1; CDR3 protein: CASSRHDRDEQYF; CDR3 DNA: TGTGCCAGCAGCCGCCACGACAGGGACGAGCAGTACTTC
J gene: TRBJ2-2; clone size: NA; CDR3 length: 10; V gene: TRBV12-3/TRBV12-4; D gene: NA; CDR3 protein: CASRAGELFF; CDR3 DNA: TGTGCCAGCCGGGCCGGGGAGCTGTTTTTT
J gene: TRBJ1-2; clone size: once; CDR3 length: 13; V gene: TRBV30; D gene: NA; CDR3 protein: CAWSTVPNYGYTF; CDR3 DNA: TGTGCCTGGAGTACAGTTCCGAACTATGGCTACACCTTC
J gene: TRBJ2-1; clone size: NA; CDR3 length: 12; V gene: TRBV24-1; D gene: NA; CDR3 protein: CATSPRGYEQFF; CDR3 DNA: TGTGCCACCTCCCCCCGCGGTTATGAGCAGTTCTTC
J gene: TRBJ1-6; clone size: NA; CDR3 length: 15; V gene: TRBV11-2; D gene: NA; CDR3 protein: CASSITGGANSPLHF; CDR3 DNA: TGTGCCAGCAGCATCACCGGGGGGGCTAATTCACCCCTCCACTTT
J gene: TRBJ2-7; clone size: NA; CDR3 length: 16; V gene: TRBV3-1/TRBV3-2; D gene: NA; CDR3 protein: CASSPIQGRGPYEQYF; CDR3 DNA: TGTGCCAGCAGCCCAATTCAGGGGCGGGGACCCTACGAGCAGTACTTC
J gene: TRBJ1-2; clone size: few; CDR3 length: 13; V gene: TRBV27; D gene: NA; CDR3 protein: CASSFGRNYGYTF; CDR3 DNA: TGTGCCAGCAGTTTCGGCAGGAACTATGGCTACACCTTC
J gene: TRBJ1-1; clone size: few; CDR3 length: 15; V gene: TRBV28; D gene: NA; CDR3 protein: CASSSPTGRDTEAFF; CDR3 DNA: TGTGCCAGCAGTTCCCCCACAGGGAGGGACACTGAAGCTTTCTTT
J gene: TRBJ2-4; clone size: NA; CDR3 length: 19; V gene: TRBV3-1/TRBV3-2; D gene: TRBD2; CDR3 protein: CASSLTGTRTFLGKNIQYF; CDR3 DNA: TGTGCCAGCAGCCTCACCGGGACTAGGACATTTTTGGGCAAAAACATTCAGTACTTC
J gene: TRBJ2-1; clone size: NA; CDR3 length: 15; V gene: TRBV10-2; D gene: TRBD2; CDR3 protein: CASSSGTSGNSEQFF; CDR3 DNA: TGCGCCAGCAGTTCCGGGACTAGCGGGAATTCTGAGCAGTTCTTC
J gene: TRBJ1-1; clone size: NA; CDR3 length: 11; V gene: TRBV10-2; D gene: NA; CDR3 protein: CASSHDTEAFF; CDR3 DNA: TGCGCCAGCTCCCACGACACTGAAGCTTTCTTT
J gene: TRBJ2-7; clone size: NA; CDR3 length: 16; V gene: TRBV6-2/TRBV6-3; D gene: TRBD2; CDR3 protein: CASSSHGTSGSYEQYF; CDR3 DNA: TGTGCCAGCAGTTCACACGGGACTAGCGGCTCCTACGAGCAGTACTTC
J gene: TRBJ1-2; clone size: NA; CDR3 length: 13; V gene: TRBV4-1; D gene: NA; CDR3 protein: CASSQTTNYGYTF; CDR3 DNA: TGCGCCAGCAGCCAAACTACTAACTATGGCTACACCTTC
J gene: TRBJ1-3; clone size: NA; CDR3 length: 14; V gene: TRBV3-1/TRBV3-2; D gene: NA; CDR3 protein: CASSPGHSGNTIYF; CDR3 DNA: TGTGCCAGCAGCCCGGGGCACTCTGGAAACACCATATATTTT
J gene: TRBJ1-1; clone size: NA; CDR3 length: 13; V gene: TRBV6-5; D gene: NA; CDR3 protein: CASSSGRNTEAFF; CDR3 DNA: TGTGCCAGCAGTTCCGGGAGGAACACTGAAGCTTTCTTT
J gene: TRBJ2-1; clone size: NA; CDR3 length: 16; V gene: TRBV27; D gene: NA; CDR3 protein: CASSLLPDSSYNEQFF; CDR3 DNA: TGTGCCAGCAGTTTATTGCCGGACAGCTCCTACAATGAGCAGTTCTTC
J gene: TRBJ2-7; clone size: NA; CDR3 length: 16; V gene: TRBV5-1; D gene: TRBD2; CDR3 protein: CASSRLTGLAVYEQYF; CDR3 DNA: TGCGCCAGCAGCAGACTTACGGGACTAGCGGTATACGAGCAGTACTTC
J gene: TRBJ2-3; clone size: NA; CDR3 length: 15; V gene: TRBV7-3; D gene: TRBD2; CDR3 protein: CASSFQLAGVDTQYF; CDR3 DNA: TGTGCCAGCAGCTTCCAACTAGCGGGAGTGGATACGCAGTATTTT
J gene: TRBJ1-2; clone size: NA; CDR3 length: 15; V gene: TRBV19; D gene: NA; CDR3 protein: CASSLLPGTVGGYTF; CDR3 DNA: TGTGCCAGTAGTCTGCTTCCTGGGACCGTGGGCGGCTACACCTTC
J gene: TRBJ2-1; clone size: NA; CDR3 length: 15; V gene: TRBV11-2; D gene: NA; CDR3 protein: CASSLDGLSYNEQFF; CDR3 DNA: TGTGCCAGCAGCTTAGATGGACTCTCCTACAATGAGCAGTTCTTC
J gene: TRBJ1-4; clone size: few; CDR3 length: 14; V gene: TRBV7-9; D gene: TRBD1; CDR3 protein: CASSFGQDNEKLFF; CDR3 DNA: TGTGCCAGCAGCTTTGGACAGGATAATGAAAAACTGTTTTTT
J gene: TRBJ2-2; clone size: NA; CDR3 length: 14; V gene: TRBV27; D gene: NA; CDR3 protein: CASSDPVYTGELFF; CDR3 DNA: TGTGCCAGCAGTGATCCGGTCTACACCGGGGAGCTGTTTTTT
J gene: TRBJ1-4; clone size: NA; CDR3 length: 12; V gene: TRBV12-3/TRBV12-4; D gene: NA; CDR3 protein: CASSWGDEKLFF; CDR3 DNA: TGTGCCAGCAGTTGGGGGGATGAAAAACTGTTTTTT
J gene: TRBJ2-7; clone size: NA; CDR3 length: 14; V gene: TRBV19; D gene: TRBD1; CDR3 protein: CASSTRQGSYEQYF; CDR3 DNA: TGTGCCAGTAGTACTAGACAGGGATCCTACGAGCAGTACTTC
J gene: TRBJ1-5; clone size: NA; CDR3 length: 15; V gene: TRBV18; D gene: NA; CDR3 protein: CASSLLGPGGEPQHF; CDR3 DNA: TGTGCCAGCTCACTATTGGGGCCTGGCGGAGAGCCCCAGCATTTT
J gene: TRBJ1-6; clone size: NA; CDR3 length: 14; V gene: TRBV27; D gene: NA; CDR3 protein: CASSDRFSSSPLHF; CDR3 DNA: TGTGCCAGCAGTGACAGGTTTTCCTCCTCACCCCTCCACTTT
J gene: TRBJ2-7; clone size: NA; CDR3 length: 14; V gene: TRBV7-9; D gene: NA; CDR3 protein: CASSLSSSLNEQYF; CDR3 DNA: TGTGCCAGCAGCTTAAGTTCTAGCCTCAACGAGCAGTACTTC
J gene: TRBJ2-2; clone size: once; CDR3 length: 13; V gene: TRBV12-3/TRBV12-4; D gene: NA; CDR3 protein: CASSPLGTGELFF; CDR3 DNA: TGTGCCAGCAGCCCCCTCGGTACCGGGGAGCTGTTTTTT
J gene: TRBJ1-1; clone size: once; CDR3 length: 14; V gene: TRBV6-5; D gene: NA; CDR3 protein: CASREGNSNTEAFF; CDR3 DNA: TGTGCCAGCAGAGAGGGGAATTCGAACACTGAAGCTTTCTTT
J gene: TRBJ1-2; clone size: NA; CDR3 length: 16; V gene: TRBV19; D gene: TRBD1; CDR3 protein: CASSILGTGEDYGYTF; CDR3 DNA: TGTGCCAGTAGTATTCTTGGGACAGGGGAGGACTATGGCTACACCTTC
J gene: TRBJ1-1; clone size: NA; CDR3 length: 12; V gene: TRBV19; D gene: NA; CDR3 protein: CASKDQNTEAFF; CDR3 DNA: TGTGCCAGTAAAGACCAGAACACTGAAGCTTTCTTT
J gene: TRBJ2-2; clone size: NA; CDR3 length: 15; V gene: TRBV30; D gene: NA; CDR3 protein: CAWSVPGVLTGELFF; CDR3 DNA: TGTGCCTGGAGTGTACCGGGGGTTCTCACCGGGGAGCTGTTTTTT
J gene: TRBJ2-7; clone size: NA; CDR3 length: 16; V gene: TRBV5-1; D gene: NA; CDR3 protein: CASRLLGRQGSYEQYF; CDR3 DNA: TGCGCCAGTCGCCTATTAGGACGACAAGGCTCCTACGAGCAGTACTTC
J gene: TRBJ2-7; clone size: NA; CDR3 length: 16; V gene: TRBV4-1; D gene: NA; CDR3 protein: CASSQDGRGSNYEQYF; CDR3 DNA: TGCGCCAGCAGCCAAGATGGTCGCGGCAGTAACTACGAGCAGTACTTC
J gene: TRBJ1-2; clone size: NA; CDR3 length: 14; V gene: TRBV5-1; D gene: NA; CDR3 protein: CASSPRTGAYGYTF; CDR3 DNA: TGCGCCAGCAGCCCTAGAACGGGAGCCTATGGCTACACCTTC
J gene: TRBJ2-3; clone size: NA; CDR3 length: 15; V gene: TRBV29-1; D gene: TRBD2; CDR3 protein: CSVGGAGGPSDTQYF; CDR3 DNA: TGCAGCGTTGGTGGTGCGGGAGGGCCATCAGATACGCAGTATTTT
J gene: TRBJ1-4; clone size: NA; CDR3 length: 13; V gene: TRBV18; D gene: NA; CDR3 protein: CASSPPVAAGLFF; CDR3 DNA: TGTGCCAGCTCACCACCGGTCGCAGCCGGACTGTTTTTT
J gene: TRBJ2-3; clone size: NA; CDR3 length: 13; V gene: TRBV18; D gene: NA; CDR3 protein: CASSPIGTDTQYF; CDR3 DNA: TGTGCCAGCTCACCAATCGGTACAGATACGCAGTATTTT
J gene: TRBJ2-2; clone size: NA; CDR3 length: 15; V gene: TRBV7-7; D gene: NA; CDR3 protein: CASTQDGVLGGELFF; CDR3 DNA: TGTGCCAGCACCCAAGATGGGGTCCTCGGCGGGGAGCTGTTTTTT
J gene: TRBJ1-5; clone size: NA; CDR3 length: 14; V gene: TRBV19; D gene: TRBD1; CDR3 protein: CASKQGSGNQPQHF; CDR3 DNA: TGTGCCAGTAAACAGGGGAGTGGCAATCAGCCCCAGCATTTT
J gene: TRBJ2-1; clone size: NA; CDR3 length: 14; V gene: TRBV2; D gene: TRBD1; CDR3 protein: CASTGTGPYNEQFF; CDR3 DNA: TGTGCCAGCACCGGGACAGGACCATACAATGAGCAGTTCTTC
J gene: TRBJ2-7; clone size: NA; CDR3 length: 12; V gene: TRBV12-3/TRBV12-4; D gene: NA; CDR3 protein: CASRGGAGEQYF; CDR3 DNA: TGTGCCAGCAGGGGGGGAGCGGGCGAGCAGTACTTC
J gene: TRBJ1-2; clone size: NA; CDR3 length: 15; V gene: TRBV5-1; D gene: TRBD1; CDR3 protein: CASSMGQGPGYGYTF; CDR3 DNA: TGCGCCAGCAGCATGGGACAGGGACCTGGCTATGGCTACACCTTC
J gene: TRBJ1-5; clone size: NA; CDR3 length: 13; V gene: TRBV5-5; D gene: NA; CDR3 protein: CASGPRDNQPQHF; CDR3 DNA: TGTGCCAGCGGACCGAGGGACAATCAGCCCCAGCATTTT
J gene: TRBJ1-5; clone size: NA; CDR3 length: 16; V gene: TRBV30; D gene: NA; CDR3 protein: CAWDRGASPTDQPQHF; CDR3 DNA: TGTGCCTGGGACCGGGGGGCATCACCGACCGATCAGCCCCAGCATTTT
J gene: TRBJ2-2; clone size: NA; CDR3 length: 17; V gene: TRBV5-1; D gene: TRBD2; CDR3 protein: CASSLRREGHNTGELFF; CDR3 DNA: TGCGCCAGCAGCTTGAGGCGGGAGGGCCATAACACCGGGGAGCTGTTTTTT
J gene: TRBJ2-1; clone size: NA; CDR3 length: 11; V gene: TRBV30; D gene: NA; CDR3 protein: CAWSALAEQFF; CDR3 DNA: TGTGCCTGGAGTGCCCTCGCTGAGCAGTTCTTC
J gene: TRBJ1-3; clone size: NA; CDR3 length: 14; V gene: TRBV30; D gene: NA; CDR3 protein: CAWSYSLSGNTIYF; CDR3 DNA: TGTGCCTGGAGTTACAGCCTCTCTGGAAACACCATATATTTT